These 25 T cell receptor beta chains share one sample of origin, sequenced in a study of blood T cell repertoires in COVID-19. Clones were sequenced by immunoSEQ multiplex PCR, and TCRdb holds only the in-frame ones, with some missing. The top ten clones hold 7.9% of a sample with about 110,000 clones, approximately 80% of them seen once. The sequenced sample was peripheral blood. Source of these receptors: a woman at least 80 years old with active or convalescent COVID-19.

The chain employs TRBV19 and TRBJ2-2; 11 bases line up with TRBD1. Germline V gene lookup returns CDR1 LNHDA and CDR2 SQIVND (reference sequence). V lost 3 bases to trimming and J lost 4 bases; unmatched junction nucleotides: 7. The CDR3 contains 17 residues. DNA for the CDR3: TGTGCCAGTAGTATGGAATGGACAGGGGGCCTCACCGGGGAGCTGTTTTTT. This gives the protein CASSMEWTGGLTGELFF.

V usage is TRBV4-2 and J usage is TRBJ1-1, with 7 positions matching TRBD1. The CDR3 runs to 15 residues. CDR1 LGHNA and CDR2 YNFKEQ come from the germline V gene. J was trimmed by 1 base and V by 2 bases; bases with no gene match: 4. As DNA, the CDR3 is TGTGCCAGCAGCCAAACAGGGGCGGGGAACACTGAAGCTTTCTTT. Translating it yields CASSQTGAGNTEAFF.

This clone was found once. V and J are TRBV11-2 and TRBJ2-1; D unresolved. Germline V gene sequence: CDR1 SGHAT, CDR2 FQNNGV. The CDR3 covers 13 residues. Trimming took off 6 bases at V and 10 bases at J, with 16 bases between the two ends. CDR3 loop: CASRTSTPPEQFF. The CDR3 DNA follows: TGTGCCAGCAGGACTTCTACCCCCCCGGAGCAGTTCTTC.

The CDR3 DNA sequence: TGTGCCAGCAGAAACAGACAGTCTAATGGCTACACCTTC. This translates into CASRNRQSNGYTF. The chain couples TRBV9 to TRBJ1-2, with D tentatively TRBD1 (5 bases). Germline CDR1 SGDLS, CDR2 YYNGEE. CDR3 size: 13 residues. Trimming took off 5 bases at V and 6 bases at J, with 14 bases between the two ends.

The rearrangement joins TRBV19 to TRBJ2-5, with a possible D match to TRBD1 (6 bases). V lost 8 bases to trimming and J lost 5 bases, with 15 bases between them. The CDR3 is made up of 13 amino acids. Germline V lookup: CDR1 LNHDA, CDR2 SQIVND (reference sequence). In DNA, the CDR3 is TGTGCCAGTCGACAGGTCGGGGTGGAGACCCAGTACTTC. Protein: CASRQVGVETQYF.

The chain is built from TRBV18 and TRBJ2-1, with D tentatively TRBD1 (5 bases). The germline gives CDR1 KGHSH, CDR2 LQKENI. CDR3 length equals 12 residues. Deletions cut 5 bases from V and 7 bases from J, with 9 bases between. CDR3 sequence (DNA): TGTGCCAGCTCAACGACAGAAAATGAGCAGTTCTTC. Protein sequence: CASSTTENEQFF.

This clone was seen more than once but under ten times. This CDR3 is also generated by other DNA sequences in the sample. The J gene is TRBJ1-2, the V gene TRBV27; perhaps TRBD1 as D (5 bases). The length of the CDR3 is 14 residues. Trimming cost V 2 bases and J 1 base, with 8 bases left between them. Per germline, CDR1 MNHEY and CDR2 SMNVEV (reference sequence). CDR3 DNA: TGTGCCAGCAGTTTAAGGCAGGGTAACTATGGCTACACCTTC. Translation gives CASSLRQGNYGYTF.

The V call is TRBV7-9, the J call TRBJ2-3; TRBD2 might be the D (7 bases). The CDR3 spans 15 residues. The V and J ends lost 7 bases and 0 bases respectively, with 14 bases between them. Germline CDR1 and CDR2: SEHNR and FQNEAQ (reference sequence). Here the CDR3 reads CASITRGASTDTQYF. In DNA form, the CDR3 reads TGTGCCAGCATCACCCGGGGGGCTAGCACAGATACGCAGTATTTT.

V usage is TRBV18 and J usage is TRBJ2-5; 8 bases line up with TRBD2. Unmatched junction bases numbered 11, after V lost 5 bases and J lost 3 bases. The V gene's germline CDR1 is KGHSH and CDR2 LQKENI. This CDR3 comprises 16 residues. DNA for the CDR3: TGTGCCAGCTCAAGACAACCGGGACTAGTAGAAGAGACCCAGTACTTC. It is translated as CASSRQPGLVEETQYF.

The chain couples TRBV29-1 to TRBJ1-3; 9 nucleotides match TRBD1. Losses at the gene ends were 7 bases for V and 0 bases for J; bases not matched to a gene: 4. The CDR3 sequence is 14 residues long. The germline CDR1 and CDR2 sequences are SQVTM and ANQGSEA. CDR3 DNA sequence: TGCAGCGCCCAGGACAGGGGCTCTGGAAACACCATATATTTT. This codes for CSAQDRGSGNTIYF.

This chain uses TRBV27 with TRBJ2-7; 8 bases are a match to TRBD2. Germline V gives CDR1 MNHEY, CDR2 SMNVEV (reference sequence). The junction had 7 bases not matched to a gene; V was cut back by 2 bases and J by 4 bases. The CDR3 length is 15 residues. Here the CDR3 DNA reads TGTGCCAGCAGTTTAGGGACTAGTATCAGTTACGAGCAGTACTTC. Amino acids: CASSLGTSISYEQYF.

The chain carries TRBV10-3 and TRBJ2-1, with 10 positions matching TRBD2. The germline V gene encodes CDR1 ENHRY and CDR2 SYGVKD. V was clipped by 4 bases and J by 2 bases; unmatched bases: 8. The CDR3 is 17 amino acids. CDR3 in DNA: TGTGCCATCAGTGGCAGGAGCGGGAGGGAGGCCTACAATGAGCAGTTCTTC. Protein product: CAISGRSGREAYNEQFF.

The J gene is TRBJ1-2, the V gene TRBV7-9, with 12 bases matching TRBD1. V shed 2 bases and J 6 bases; nucleotides not matched to a gene: 4. From germline, CDR1 is SEHNR and CDR2 FQNEAQ (reference sequence). This CDR3 is 15 amino acids long. The CDR3 loop is CASSLTGQGAHGYTF. The CDR3 region has the DNA TGTGCCAGCAGCTTAACGGGACAGGGGGCTCATGGCTACACCTTC.

The CDR3 nucleotides read TGTGCCAGCAGTTACTCTACCGGACAGGCCTCGGGTGAAAAACTGTTTTTT. Encoded protein: CASSYSTGQASGEKLFF. The chain employs TRBV6-2 or TRBV6-3 and TRBJ1-4; 7 nucleotides align to TRBD1. This CDR3 spans 17 amino acids. The junction had 11 bases not matched to a gene; V was cut back by 0 bases and J by 7 bases. The germline CDR1 and CDR2 sequences are MNHEY and SVGEGT.

The rearrangement uses TRBV28 and TRBJ1-1; D is perhaps TRBD1 (5 bases). Per the germline V gene, CDR1 is MDHEN and CDR2 is SYDVKM. CDR3 length: 14 amino acids. V was clipped by 3 bases and J by 1 base, with 9 bases between them. CDR3 DNA sequence: TGTGCCAGCAGTTTTGGGGGGAAGAACACTGAAGCTTTCTTT. As protein: CASSFGGKNTEAFF.

This rearrangement joins TRBV10-2 to TRBJ1-1, with TRBD1 matching over 7 bases. V lost 3 bases, J lost 4 bases, and 11 bases stayed unmatched. The CDR3 runs to 16 residues. CDR1 and CDR2 (germline): WSHSY, SAAADI. CDR3 coding DNA: TGCGCCAGCAGTGACGCAGGGGGTACTTTGAGCACTGAAGCTTTCTTT. Amino acids: CASSDAGGTLSTEAFF.

The chain combines TRBV27 with TRBJ1-2, with TRBD1 identical over 8 bases. There are 15 residues in the CDR3. Germline assignment: CDR1 MNHEY and CDR2 SMNVEV (reference sequence). J lost 2 bases, V lost 3 bases, and 5 bases had no gene match. The CDR3 here is CASSFRDRLNYGYTF. CDR3 coding DNA: TGTGCCAGCAGTTTCCGGGACAGGTTGAACTATGGCTACACCTTC.

The chain uses TRBV3-1 (or the pseudogene TRBV3-2) and TRBJ1-1; D possibly corresponds to TRBD1 (6 bases). The CDR3 spans 13 residues. The germline V gene encodes CDR1 LGHDT and CDR2 YNNKEL (reference sequence). With 2 bases removed from V and 6 bases from J, the gap between germline ends came to 10 bases. The CDR3 sequence is CASSQRQVSEAFF. CDR3 bases: TGTGCCAGCAGCCAACGACAGGTTTCTGAAGCTTTCTTT.

V is TRBV5-1 and J is TRBJ1-5; tentatively, D is TRBD1 (5 bases). The CDR3 loop spans 14 amino acids. CDR1 is SGHRS and CDR2 is YFSETQ in the germline V gene. V was trimmed by 7 bases and J by 1 base, leaving 12 bases between them. CDR3 coding DNA: TGCGCCAGCTCCGGGGGGGACAGCAATCAGCCCCAGCATTTT. Protein: CASSGGDSNQPQHF.

This sequence joins TRBV7-3 and TRBJ2-1, with TRBD2 as a possible D gene (5 bases). Trimming removed 5 bases from V and 4 bases from J, with 18 bases in between. The CDR3 totals 16 residues. Germline assignment: CDR1 SGHTA and CDR2 FQGTGA. DNA of the CDR3: TGTGCCAGCAGCCCATACCTAGGACTGATTTACAATGAGCAGTTCTTC. The encoded protein is CASSPYLGLIYNEQFF.

The chain employs TRBV6-2 or TRBV6-3 and TRBJ2-7; 7 bases are a match to TRBD1. CDR1 and CDR2 from the germline V gene are MNHEY and SVGEGT. This CDR3 comprises 16 residues. With 2 bases clipped from V and 4 bases from J, the junction kept 11 bases outside the gene matches. The CDR3 DNA reads as TGTGCCAGCAGTTACCACCCGACAGGGAAACATTACGAGCAGTACTTC. Protein product: CASSYHPTGKHYEQYF.

The V call is TRBV28, the J call TRBJ2-1; 16 bases fit TRBD2. CDR1 is MDHEN and CDR2 is SYDVKM in the germline V gene. The CDR3 sequence is 17 residues long. The J segment lost 7 bases and the V segment lost 5 bases, leaving 8 bases of the junction unmatched. CDR3 DNA: TGTGCCAGCAGTCGCCCGGGACTAGCGGGAGGGCCTAATGAGCAGTTCTTC. This sequence encodes CASSRPGLAGGPNEQFF.

The V and J genes are TRBV28 and TRBJ1-2; TRBD1 might be the D (5 bases). V lost 5 bases, J lost 4 bases, and 8 bases lay in between. From germline, CDR1 is MDHEN and CDR2 SYDVKM. The CDR3 length is 12 residues. CDR3 in amino acids: CASSITGYGYTF. The CDR3 DNA reads as TGTGCCAGCAGTATTACAGGCTATGGCTACACCTTC.

The rearrangement uses TRBV24-1 and TRBJ2-5, with 13 nucleotides matching TRBD2. The J segment lost 5 bases and the V segment lost 4 bases, leaving 9 bases of the junction unmatched. This CDR3 has 17 residues. Germline V gene data show CDR1 as KGHDR and CDR2 as SFDVKD. CDR3 sequence: CATSDHGLAGVTETQYF. The CDR3 DNA sequence: TGTGCCACCAGTGACCATGGACTAGCGGGAGTTACGGAGACCCAGTACTTC.

This clone showed up just a few times. The gene calls are TRBV19 and TRBJ1-5, with TRBD1 matching 8 bases. Per germline, CDR1 LNHDA and CDR2 SQIVND (reference sequence). V lost 4 bases, J lost 7 bases, and 9 bases stayed unmatched. The CDR3 is made up of 15 amino acids. The CDR3 protein is CASSTAGGEGQPQHF. The CDR3 DNA reads TGTGCCAGTAGTACTGCAGGGGGCGAGGGCCAGCCCCAGCATTTT.